These T cell receptor beta chains were read from a single sample in a study of cytomegalovirus exposure and HLA in healthy donors. Assay: immunoSEQ multiplex PCR; the TCRdb copy retains only in-frame clones and omits some. The table records approximately 100,000 clones, about two thirds of them present only once. Sequencing was carried out using PBMCs. The receptors here all came from a human donor in good health. Both conserved end residues are part of each CDR3. Fields, in order: J gene, V gene, CDR3 length, CDR3 protein.

TRBJ2-7,TRBV27,14,CASSSRASLSKQYF
TRBJ2-1,TRBV7-9,14,CASSSGLDYNEQFF
TRBJ2-3,TRBV19,15,CASTSTGGSTDTQYF
TRBJ2-5,TRBV19,14,CASRDDRTQETQYF
TRBJ2-7,TRBV10-3,16,CAISAKRQQSYYEQYF
TRBJ2-3,TRBV7-3,14,CASSLQLATDTQYF
TRBJ2-1,TRBV6-5,14,CASSYVEGGNEQFF
TRBJ1-3,TRBV15,17,CATTGSPGQLKGNTIYF
TRBJ2-2,TRBV5-4,15,CASSSQAGDAGELFF
TRBJ1-5,TRBV10-3,16,CAISDSWETAGQPQHF
TRBJ2-3,TRBV25-1,14,CASSEGHVGDTQYF
TRBJ1-2,TRBV5-4,15,CASSLYAGFNYGYTF
TRBJ2-4,TRBV6-5,15,CASSHKRLAKNIQYF
TRBJ2-3,TRBV7-9,13,CASSLGSADTQYF
TRBJ2-3,TRBV30,18,CAWSRLAGITPHTDTQYF
TRBJ2-1,TRBV28,16,CASSGAGRGEYNEQFF
-,TRBV7-8,14,CASSRRTGEHEQYF
TRBJ2-7,TRBV11-2,15,CASSADGQAAYEQYF
TRBJ2-7,TRBV10-1,14,CARKQGPSSYEQYF
TRBJ2-1,TRBV15,15,CATSREAGGWDEQFF
TRBJ1-2,TRBV5-1,17,CASSLTIGQGPNYGYTF
TRBJ1-6,TRBV6-4,13,CASSDSGRGPLHF
TRBJ2-1,TRBV7-9,16,CASSSPLGGAGNEQFF
TRBJ2-3,TRBV5-1,15,CASSSSSGGTDTQYF
TRBJ1-1,TRBV2,13,CASSGREGTEAFF
TRBJ2-3,TRBV15,17,CATSRRGGSYRADTQYF
TRBJ1-4,TRBV5-6,14,CASSWRDGNEKLFF
TRBJ2-7,TRBV19,13,CASRGQNSYEQYF
TRBJ1-1,TRBV19,14,CASKRDRMNTEAFF
TRBJ1-2,TRBV6-6,14,CASSYSARDYGYTF
TRBJ2-7,TRBV19,14,CASALGDSSYEQYF
TRBJ2-2,TRBV5-1,17,CASSLEASGTNTGELFF
TRBJ2-5,TRBV6-5,15,CASIKRRGPDETQYF
TRBJ1-4,TRBV18,14,CASSLTERREKLFF
TRBJ1-2,TRBV5-1,14,CASSPSSGVYGYTF
TRBJ2-5,TRBV7-9,12,CASSLVGETQYF
TRBJ1-2,TRBV2,10,CASKRGGYTF
TRBJ2-3,TRBV6-4,15,CASSDSGGSTDTQYF
TRBJ2-7,TRBV7-9,17,CASSLGGTAWFTYEQYF
TRBJ1-2,TRBV27,14,CASSLLSGENGYTF
TRBJ1-4,TRBV4-2,16,CASSQDGGPLNEKLFF
TRBJ1-2,TRBV5-5,15,CASSSGQGAYYGYTF
TRBJ2-3,TRBV9,16,CASSVAGGTSTDTQYF
TRBJ2-7,TRBV28,15,CASSPPGTGSYEQYF
TRBJ2-1,TRBV6-4,13,CAGRLAGANEQFF
TRBJ2-5,TRBV4-3,13,CASSQGRGETQYF
TRBJ2-2,TRBV5-1,13,CAARAGERGELFF
TRBJ1-1,TRBV5-1,17,CASSFYSNPGQGNEAFF
TRBJ1-1,TRBV27,13,CASSLNRFSEAFF
TRBJ2-3,TRBV4-3,16,CASSQDRGLLTDTQYF